What follows are 3 T cell receptor beta chains derived from one specimen sequenced in a study of T-cell memory formation after mild COVID-19. Each CDR3 protein is one row after TCRdb ran MiXCR on the 5' RACE reads. The repertoire holds about 210,000 distinct CDR3 sequences, roughly 30% seen once, with about an eighth in the top ten. Source material: PBMCs or a T cell subset sorted from them (not recorded which). These receptors originate from an adult woman who had mild COVID-19 (a few samples of this study predate the infection). Cell type and time point are not known.

This clonotype was counted only a few times. The V gene is TRBV27, the J gene TRBJ2-7; a possible D gene is TRBD2 (6 bases). The CDR3 spans 16 residues. Germline CDR1 reads MNHEY; CDR2 reads SMNVEV (reference sequence). With 2 bases removed from V and 2 bases from J, the gap between germline ends came to 16 bases. The CDR3: CASSLGRGGNTYEQYF. The CDR3 nucleotides read TGTGCCAGCAGTTTAGGTCGAGGCGGGAACACCTACGAGCAGTACTTC.

This chain connects TRBV4-3 to TRBJ1-1; 8 nucleotides line up with TRBD1. This CDR3 comprises 16 residues. Trimming at V came to 3 bases and at J to 0 bases, leaving 6 bases not matched to a gene. Per germline, CDR1 LGHNA and CDR2 YSLEER. This chain's CDR3 is CASSQGDRNMNTEAFF. In DNA, the CDR3 is TGCGCCAGCAGCCAGGGGGACAGGAACATGAACACTGAAGCTTTCTTT.

The chain couples TRBV7-9 to TRBJ2-3; D may be TRBD1 or TRBD2 (7 bases each). The CDR3 length is 17 residues. CDR1 and CDR2 from the germline V gene are SEHNR and FQNEAQ (reference sequence). Between the trimmed V and J ends, which lost 5 bases and 3 bases, there was a span of 21 bases. The CDR3 protein is CASSPLFRGGRTDTQYF. The CDR3 region has the DNA TGTGCCAGCAGCCCGCTATTCAGGGGGGGAAGGACAGATACGCAGTATTTT.